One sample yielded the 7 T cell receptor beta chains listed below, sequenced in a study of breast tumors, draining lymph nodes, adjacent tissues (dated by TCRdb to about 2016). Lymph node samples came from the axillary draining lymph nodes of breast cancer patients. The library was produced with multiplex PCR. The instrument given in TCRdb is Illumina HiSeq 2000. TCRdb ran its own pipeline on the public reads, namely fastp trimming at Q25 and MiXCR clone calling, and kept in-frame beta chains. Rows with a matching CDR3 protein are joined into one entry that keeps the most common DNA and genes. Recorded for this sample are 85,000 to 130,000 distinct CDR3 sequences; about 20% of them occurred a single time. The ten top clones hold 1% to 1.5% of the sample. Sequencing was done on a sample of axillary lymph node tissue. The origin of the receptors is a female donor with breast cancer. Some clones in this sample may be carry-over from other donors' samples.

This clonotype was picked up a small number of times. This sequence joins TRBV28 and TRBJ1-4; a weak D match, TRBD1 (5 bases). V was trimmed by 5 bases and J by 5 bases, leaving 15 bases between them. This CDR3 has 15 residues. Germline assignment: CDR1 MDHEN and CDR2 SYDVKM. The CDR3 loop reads CASSPAGGGNEKLFF. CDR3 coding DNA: TGTGCCAGCAGTCCGGCCGGGGGGGGGAATGAAAAACTGTTTTTT.

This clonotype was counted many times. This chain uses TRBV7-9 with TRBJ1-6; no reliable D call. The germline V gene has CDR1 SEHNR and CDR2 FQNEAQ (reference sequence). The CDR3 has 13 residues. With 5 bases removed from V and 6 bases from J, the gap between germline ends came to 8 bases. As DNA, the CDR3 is TGTGCCAGCAGCCCCCCGGGTAATTCACCCCTCCACTTT. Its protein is CASSPPGNSPLHF. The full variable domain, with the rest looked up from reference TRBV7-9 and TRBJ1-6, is DTGVSQNPRHKITKRGQNVTFRCDPISEHNRLYWYRQTLGQGPEFLTYFQNEAQLEKSRLLSDRFSAERPKGSFSTLEIQRTEQGDSAMYLCASSPPGNSPLHFGNGTRLTVT.

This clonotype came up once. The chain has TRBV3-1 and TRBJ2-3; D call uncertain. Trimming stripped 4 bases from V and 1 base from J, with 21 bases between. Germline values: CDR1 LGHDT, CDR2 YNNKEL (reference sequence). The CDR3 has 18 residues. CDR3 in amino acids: CASSRRLQTLVGTDTQYF. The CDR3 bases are TGTGCCAGCAGCCGCAGGCTCCAGACCCTAGTGGGCACAGATACGCAGTATTTT.

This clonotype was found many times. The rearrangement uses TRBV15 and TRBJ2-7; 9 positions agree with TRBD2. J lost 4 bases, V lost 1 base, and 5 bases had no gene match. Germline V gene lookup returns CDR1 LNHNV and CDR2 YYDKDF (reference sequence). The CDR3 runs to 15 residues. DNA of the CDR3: TGTGCCACCAGCAGAGTAGCGGGAGAGGGGTACGAGCAGTACTTC. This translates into CATSRVAGEGYEQYF.

CDR3 amino acids: CASSPTLATGANVLTF. The CDR3 DNA reads as TGTGCCAGCTCACCTACACTAGCGACTGGGGCCAACGTCCTGACTTTC. This rearrangement joins TRBV18 to TRBJ2-6; 7 nucleotides agree with TRBD2. With V trimmed by 3 bases and J by 2 bases, 4 bases remained unmatched. The CDR3 totals 16 residues. Germline V gene lookup returns CDR1 KGHSH and CDR2 LQKENI.

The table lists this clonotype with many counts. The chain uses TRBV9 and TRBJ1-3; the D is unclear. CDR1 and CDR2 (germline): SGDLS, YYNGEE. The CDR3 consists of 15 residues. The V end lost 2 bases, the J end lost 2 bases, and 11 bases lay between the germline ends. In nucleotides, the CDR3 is TGTGCCAGCAGCGTGGGTGGACTTGCTGGAAACACCATATATTTT. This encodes CASSVGGLAGNTIYF.

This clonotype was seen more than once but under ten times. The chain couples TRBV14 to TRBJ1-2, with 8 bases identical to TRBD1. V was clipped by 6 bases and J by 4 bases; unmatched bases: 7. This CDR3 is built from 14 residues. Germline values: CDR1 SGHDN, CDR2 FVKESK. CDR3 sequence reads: CASRKTGDPYGYTF. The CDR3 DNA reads TGTGCCAGCAGGAAGACAGGGGACCCCTATGGCTACACCTTC.